The 7 T cell receptor beta chains given below trace back to one sample, sequenced in a study of blood T cell repertoires in COVID-19. Method: immunoSEQ multiplex PCR; TCRdb's copy keeps in-frame clones and lacks some. The profile covers 250,000 to 300,000 clones, with about 85% appearing a single time and 2% to 2.5% taken by the ten largest. Source material: peripheral blood. The source is a woman in her fifties or sixties who had recovered from COVID-19.

The chain recombines TRBV5-1 with TRBJ2-1; 8 bases align to TRBD1. CDR1 and CDR2 from the germline V gene are SGHRS and YFSETQ. The length of the CDR3 is 15 residues. The ends lost 5 bases at V and 8 bases at J; junction bases unmatched: 12. DNA for the CDR3: TGCGCCAGCAGAAAACCACAGGGGGTCGCGGATGAGCAGTTCTTC. This encodes CASRKPQGVADEQFF.

Comments on this clone: The sample has other DNA sequences that encode this CDR3 too. The chain employs TRBV7-9 and TRBJ1-1, with 10 bases fitting TRBD1. The CDR3 length is 15 residues. After removal of 5 bases from V and 1 base from J, the junction contained 4 bases not matched to a gene. Per germline, CDR1 SEHNR and CDR2 FQNEAQ (reference sequence). The CDR3 DNA reads TGTGCCAGCAGCAGAAGACAGGGGGCGAACACTGAAGCTTTCTTT. Amino acids: CASSRRQGANTEAFF.

The gene calls are TRBV29-1 and TRBJ1-1; D is unresolved. V was shortened by 6 bases and J by 0 bases, with 29 bases between the two germline ends. This CDR3 is 19 amino acids long. CDR1 is SQVTM, CDR2 ANQGSEA, per germline. CDR3 residues: CSVKLQLLSYGVVNTEAFF. The DNA of the CDR3 is TGCAGCGTCAAATTGCAACTGCTGTCCTACGGGGTGGTGAACACTGAAGCTTTCTTT.

The rearrangement uses TRBV30 and TRBJ2-1; D perhaps matches TRBD1 (6 bases). Deletions cut 2 bases from V and 0 bases from J, with 14 bases between. In germline, CDR1 is GTSNPN, CDR2 SVGIG (reference sequence). This CDR3 has 16 amino acids. The CDR3 nucleotides read TGTGCCTGGAGTCCAGGGGTAGGAAACTCCTACAATGAGCAGTTCTTC. Protein sequence: CAWSPGVGNSYNEQFF.

The chain carries TRBV28 and TRBJ1-2; D is possibly TRBD1 (6 bases). This CDR3 is built from 10 residues. The V end was cut by 8 bases, the J end by 8 bases, with 9 bases between. Germline CDR1 and CDR2: MDHEN and SYDVKM. CDR3 coding DNA: TGTGCCAGCCATGACAGGGGCTACACCTTC. Its protein product is CASHDRGYTF.

The V gene is TRBV14, the J gene TRBJ2-6; the match to TRBD2 covers 7 bases. CDR3 size: 16 residues. The germline V gene encodes CDR1 SGHDN and CDR2 FVKESK. With V trimmed by 1 base and J by 0 bases, 0 bases remained unmatched. The CDR3 sequence: CASSQAGGSGANVLTF. The CDR3 coding sequence is TGTGCCAGCAGCCAAGCGGGGGGCTCTGGGGCCAACGTCCTGACTTTC.

This chain uses TRBV7-3 with TRBJ2-2, with 8 positions matching TRBD2. There are 15 residues in the CDR3. The germline gives CDR1 SGHTA, CDR2 FQGTGA. The ends lost 5 bases at V and 4 bases at J; junction bases unmatched: 6. CDR3 in amino acids: CASSQTRGGTGELFF. In nucleotides, the CDR3 is TGTGCCAGCAGCCAAACCCGGGGGGGCACCGGGGAGCTGTTTTTT.